This T cell receptor (beta chain) was sequenced for a study of CD8 T cells in Susac syndrome (dated by TCRdb to the late 2010s). In terms of the full investigation: Of the Susac syndrome patients who were sequenced, more than five had clinically active disease and 8 or 9 were in clinical remission. At blood withdrawal, Susac syndrome patients were either therapy-naive, taking corticosteroids (in some cases with IVIg as well), or taking IVIg alone. The study used repertoire sequencing to test whether antigen drove CD8+ T cell activation and differentiation in Susac syndrome.

High-throughput TCR beta sequencing profiled peripheral blood CD8+ and CD4+ T cells from healthy donors, Susac syndrome patients and multiple sclerosis patients. Recently defined diagnostic criteria for definite or probable disease were met by the Susac syndrome patients. Bulk CD8+ and CD4+ T cells were purified by magnetic negative isolation, while CD8+ TEMRA cells were enriched using FACS. Blood was drawn into EDTA tubes, processed within 24 hours, and PBMCs were isolated by density gradient centrifugation. PBMCs intended for TCR sequencing were cryopreserved in liquid nitrogen and thawed later in a water bath at 37 degrees C. The sorted or isolated CD4+, CD8+ and CD8+ TEMRA cells had a purity of 90% or higher. The paper as a whole reports these results and caveats: The CD4+ T cell repertoire of patients with Susac syndrome showed no detectable clonal expansion. The TCR sequencing and HLA analysis was acknowledged to have included a relatively small number of individuals.

Deletion took 2 bases off V and 11 bases off J, with a span of 14 bases between the germline ends. Counted from cysteine to phenylalanine, this CDR3 has 13 amino acids. The retained sequence is limited to the CDR3, 39 bases, with the frame set at the first base. With respect to this clonotype: Its antigen is currently not known. Base-call qualities are not available, and no considerably larger clone is one nucleotide away.

RNA was extracted using the RNeasy kit, and roughly 0.5 to 1 ug of the RNA was reverse transcribed with random hexamers. The immunoSEQ multiplex PCR assay, which covers 54 Vbeta and 13 Jbeta segments, was used to amplify TCR beta CDR3 regions. PCR amplification bias was corrected using a synthetic template baseline for primer optimization and computational correction. Per the original workflow: Only productive sequences were kept, with reads annotated to V, D and J genes according to IMGT and analyzed in immunoSEQ Analyzer. To calculate clonality, Shannon entropy was normalized by log2 of the number of productive unique sequences and then subtracted from one. For each patient and control, public and private clones were evaluated within the 100 most prevalent clones. A clone was defined as Susac-specific if it was absent from the healthy and MS cohorts, from 950 to 1,300 published viral clones and from other ImmuneACCESS disease sequences. TCRdb reprocessing: public reads trimmed at Q25 with fastp, clones called with MiXCR, in-frame beta chains kept. Rows are unified per CDR3 protein, each entry keeping the most common DNA and genes. TCRdb, not the original authors, processed these V and J calls. This sample holds some 200,000 distinct CDR3 sequences; nearly 97% were observed only once. The ten largest clones capture around 0.096% of the sample.

The V and J genes are TRBV12-3 or TRBV12-4 and TRBJ2-3; matching of 5 bases hints at TRBD2 as the D gene. The sample taken for sequencing was CD4+ T cells from PBMCs. The TCR originated in a human donor with Susac syndrome. The CDR3 protein sequence reads: CASSLKAPGKQYF. The nucleotide sequence reads TGTGCCAGCAGTTTAAAGGCTCCGGGGAAGCAGTATTTT.